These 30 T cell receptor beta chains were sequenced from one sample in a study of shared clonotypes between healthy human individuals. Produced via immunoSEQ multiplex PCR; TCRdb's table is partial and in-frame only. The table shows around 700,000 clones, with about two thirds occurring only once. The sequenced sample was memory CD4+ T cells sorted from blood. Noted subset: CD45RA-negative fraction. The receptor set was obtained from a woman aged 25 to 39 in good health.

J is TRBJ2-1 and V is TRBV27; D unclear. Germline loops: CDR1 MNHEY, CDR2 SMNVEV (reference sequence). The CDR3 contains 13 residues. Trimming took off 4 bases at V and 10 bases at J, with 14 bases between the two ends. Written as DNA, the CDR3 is TGTGCCAGCAGTTCCACAAGGGATCGAGAGCAGTTCTTC. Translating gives CASSSTRDREQFF.

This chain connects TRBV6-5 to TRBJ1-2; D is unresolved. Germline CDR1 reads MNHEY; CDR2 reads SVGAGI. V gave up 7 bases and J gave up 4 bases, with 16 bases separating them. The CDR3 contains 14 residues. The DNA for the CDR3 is TGTGCCAGCATGCAAGCCGGGCTTGGCTATGGCTACACCTTC. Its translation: CASMQAGLGYGYTF.

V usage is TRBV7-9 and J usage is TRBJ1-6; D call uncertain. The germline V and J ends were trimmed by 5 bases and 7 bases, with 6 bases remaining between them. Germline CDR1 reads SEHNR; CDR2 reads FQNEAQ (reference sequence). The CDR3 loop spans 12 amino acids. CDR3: CASSLTNSPLHF. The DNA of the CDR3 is TGTGCCAGCAGCCTCACGAATTCACCCCTCCACTTT.

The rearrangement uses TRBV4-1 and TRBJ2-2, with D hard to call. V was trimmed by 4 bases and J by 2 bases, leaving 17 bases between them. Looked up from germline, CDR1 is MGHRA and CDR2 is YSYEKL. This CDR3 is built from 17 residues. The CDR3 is CASSLPRGLTNTGELFF. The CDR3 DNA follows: TGCGCCAGCAGCCTCCCGCGTGGTTTAACAAACACCGGGGAGCTGTTTTTT.

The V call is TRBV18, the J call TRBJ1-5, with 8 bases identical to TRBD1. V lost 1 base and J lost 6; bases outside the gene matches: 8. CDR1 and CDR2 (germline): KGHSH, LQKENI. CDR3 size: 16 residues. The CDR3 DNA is TGTGCCAGCTCACCACAGAGACAGGGGACAGGTCAGCCCCAGCATTTT. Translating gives CASSPQRQGTGQPQHF.

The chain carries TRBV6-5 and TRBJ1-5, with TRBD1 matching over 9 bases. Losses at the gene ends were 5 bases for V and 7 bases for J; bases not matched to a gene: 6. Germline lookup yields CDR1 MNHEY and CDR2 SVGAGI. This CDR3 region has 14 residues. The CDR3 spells CASSDGTGRQPQHF. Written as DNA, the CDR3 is TGTGCCAGCAGTGACGGGACAGGGAGGCAGCCCCAGCATTTT.

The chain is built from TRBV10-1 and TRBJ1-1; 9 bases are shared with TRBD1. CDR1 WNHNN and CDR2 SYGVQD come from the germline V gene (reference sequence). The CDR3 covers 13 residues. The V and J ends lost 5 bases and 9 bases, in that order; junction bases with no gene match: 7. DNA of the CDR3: TGCGCCAGCAGTCCTAGGGACAGGGCAAAAGCTTTCTTT. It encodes CASSPRDRAKAFF.

The CDR3 DNA reads as TGTGCCAGCAGCTTCCGGGCCGGGACTAGCGGGAGGGCCTTCGTAGGGGAGCAGTTCTTC. It is translated as CASSFRAGTSGRAFVGEQFF. V gene TRBV4-2 combines with J gene TRBJ2-1, with 16 bases fitting TRBD2. V gave up 5 bases and J gave up 10 bases; unmatched junction bases: 20. Germline V gene sequence: CDR1 LGHNA, CDR2 YNFKEQ. CDR3 length: 20 residues.

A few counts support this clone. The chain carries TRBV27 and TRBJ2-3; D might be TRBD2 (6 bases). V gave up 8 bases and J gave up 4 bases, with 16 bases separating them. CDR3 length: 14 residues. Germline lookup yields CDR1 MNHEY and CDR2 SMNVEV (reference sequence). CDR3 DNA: TGTGCCAGCCGTTGGGGCGGGATAGCAGATACGCAGTATTTT. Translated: CASRWGGIADTQYF.

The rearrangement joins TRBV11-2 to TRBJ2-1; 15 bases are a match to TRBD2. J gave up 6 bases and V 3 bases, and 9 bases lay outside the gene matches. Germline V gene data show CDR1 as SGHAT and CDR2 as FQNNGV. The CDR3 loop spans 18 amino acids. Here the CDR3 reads CASSFGLAGGPSANEQFF. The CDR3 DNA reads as TGTGCCAGCAGCTTCGGACTAGCGGGAGGGCCATCGGCCAATGAGCAGTTCTTC. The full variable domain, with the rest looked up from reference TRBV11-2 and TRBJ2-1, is EAGVAQSPRYKIIEKRQSVAFWCNPISGHATLYWYQQILGQGPKLLIQFQNNGVVDDSQLPKDRFSAERLKGVDSTLKIQPAKLEDSAVYLCASSFGLAGGPSANEQFFGPGTRLTVL.

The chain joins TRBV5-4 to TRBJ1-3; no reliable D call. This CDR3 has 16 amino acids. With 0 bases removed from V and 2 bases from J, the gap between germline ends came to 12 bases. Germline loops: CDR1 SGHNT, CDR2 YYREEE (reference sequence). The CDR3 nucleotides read TGTGCCAGCAGCTTGGGTGTCCAGAGACCTGGAAACACCATATATTTT. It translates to CASSLGVQRPGNTIYF.

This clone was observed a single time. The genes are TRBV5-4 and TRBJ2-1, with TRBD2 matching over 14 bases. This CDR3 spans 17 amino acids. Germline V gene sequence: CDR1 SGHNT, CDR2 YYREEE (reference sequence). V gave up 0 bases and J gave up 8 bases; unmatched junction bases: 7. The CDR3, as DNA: TGTGCCAGCAGCTTGGGACTAGCGGGAGGGCCACTGGATGAGCAGTTCTTC. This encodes CASSLGLAGGPLDEQFF.

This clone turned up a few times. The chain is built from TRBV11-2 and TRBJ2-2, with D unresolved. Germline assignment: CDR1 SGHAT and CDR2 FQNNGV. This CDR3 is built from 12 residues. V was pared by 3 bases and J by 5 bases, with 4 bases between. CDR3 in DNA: TGTGCCAGCAGCTTCGTGACCGGGGAGCTGTTTTTT. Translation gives CASSFVTGELFF. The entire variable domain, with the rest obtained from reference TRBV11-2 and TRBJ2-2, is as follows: EAGVAQSPRYKIIEKRQSVAFWCNPISGHATLYWYQQILGQGPKLLIQFQNNGVVDDSQLPKDRFSAERLKGVDSTLKIQPAKLEDSAVYLCASSFVTGELFFGEGSRLTVL.

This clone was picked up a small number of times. For the CDR3, the DNA is TGCGCCAGCAGCGAAGCGGGCTCACGAGGAGCTTTCTTT. Amino acid sequence: CASSEAGSRGAFF. The chain is built from TRBV10-1 and TRBJ1-1, with D hard to call. The germline V gene has CDR1 WNHNN and CDR2 SYGVQD (reference sequence). Between the trimmed V and J ends, which lost 6 bases and 10 bases, there was a span of 18 bases. The CDR3 length is 13 residues.

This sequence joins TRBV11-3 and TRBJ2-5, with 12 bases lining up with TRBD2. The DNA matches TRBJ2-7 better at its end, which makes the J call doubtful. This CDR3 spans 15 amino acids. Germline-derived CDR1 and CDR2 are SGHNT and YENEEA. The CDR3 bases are TGTGCCAGCAGCAAAGGACTAGCGGGAACCTACGAGCAGTACTTC. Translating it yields CASSKGLAGTYEQYF.

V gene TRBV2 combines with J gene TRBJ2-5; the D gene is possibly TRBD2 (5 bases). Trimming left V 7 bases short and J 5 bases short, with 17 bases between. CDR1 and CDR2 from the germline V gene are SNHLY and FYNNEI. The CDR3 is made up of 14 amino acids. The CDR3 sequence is CASKRESTRETQYF. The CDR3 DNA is TGTGCCAGCAAGAGGGAGAGTACGCGGGAGACCCAGTACTTC.

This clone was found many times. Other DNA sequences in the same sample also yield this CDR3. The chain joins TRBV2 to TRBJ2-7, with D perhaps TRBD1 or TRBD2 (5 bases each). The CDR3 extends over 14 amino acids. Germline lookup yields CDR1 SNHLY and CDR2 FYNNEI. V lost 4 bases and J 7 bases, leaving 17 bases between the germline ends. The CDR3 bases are TGTGCCAGCAGTGTTGGGGCTAGTCCGGGGGAGCAGTACTTC. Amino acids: CASSVGASPGEQYF.

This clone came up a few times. CDR3 nucleotides: TGTGCCTGGATTACTAGATCCTACGAGCAGTACTTC. Protein: CAWITRSYEQYF. This chain uses TRBV30 with TRBJ2-7, with D maybe TRBD2 (5 bases). The CDR3 runs 12 residues. With 4 bases removed from V and 1 base from J, the gap between germline ends came to 8 bases. CDR1 and CDR2 (germline): GTSNPN, SVGIG (reference sequence). The complete variable domain, with remaining parts taken from reference TRBV30 and TRBJ2-7, reads SQTIHQWPATLVQPVGSPLSLECTVEGTSNPNLYWYRQAAGRGLQLLFYSVGIGQISSEVPQNLSASRPQDRQFILSSKKLLLSDSGFYLCAWITRSYEQYFGPGTRLTVT.

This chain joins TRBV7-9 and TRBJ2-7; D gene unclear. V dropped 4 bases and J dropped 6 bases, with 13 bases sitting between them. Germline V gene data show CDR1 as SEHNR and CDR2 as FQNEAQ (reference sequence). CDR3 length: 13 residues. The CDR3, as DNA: TGTGCCAGCAGCTGGTCTGCTAAATCCGAGCAGTACTTC. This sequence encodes CASSWSAKSEQYF. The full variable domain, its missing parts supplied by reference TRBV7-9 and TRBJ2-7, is DTGVSQNPRHKITKRGQNVTFRCDPISEHNRLYWYRQTLGQGPEFLTYFQNEAQLEKSRLLSDRFSAERPKGSFSTLEIQRTEQGDSAMYLCASSWSAKSEQYFGPGTRLTVT.

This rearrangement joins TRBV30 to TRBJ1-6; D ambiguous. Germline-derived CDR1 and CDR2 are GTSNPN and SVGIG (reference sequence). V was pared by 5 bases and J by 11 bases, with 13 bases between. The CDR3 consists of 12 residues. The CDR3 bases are TGTGCCTGGTCAGTTGGGAAACCACCCCTCCACTTT. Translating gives CAWSVGKPPLHF.

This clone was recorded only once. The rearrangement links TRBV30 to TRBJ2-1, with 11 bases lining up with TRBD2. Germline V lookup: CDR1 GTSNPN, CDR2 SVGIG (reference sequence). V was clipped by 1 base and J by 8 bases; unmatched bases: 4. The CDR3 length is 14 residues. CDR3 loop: CAWSGLAGIYEQFF. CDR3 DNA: TGTGCCTGGAGTGGACTAGCGGGAATCTATGAGCAGTTCTTC. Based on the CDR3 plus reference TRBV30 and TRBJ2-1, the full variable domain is SQTIHQWPATLVQPVGSPLSLECTVEGTSNPNLYWYRQAAGRGLQLLFYSVGIGQISSEVPQNLSASRPQDRQFILSSKKLLLSDSGFYLCAWSGLAGIYEQFFGPGTRLTVL.

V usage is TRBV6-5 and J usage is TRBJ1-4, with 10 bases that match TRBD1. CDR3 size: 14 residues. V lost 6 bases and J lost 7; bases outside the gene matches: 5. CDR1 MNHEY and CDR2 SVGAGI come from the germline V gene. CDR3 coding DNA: TGTGCCAGCAGCCGGACAGGGGGGAGTGAAAAACTGTTTTTT. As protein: CASSRTGGSEKLFF.

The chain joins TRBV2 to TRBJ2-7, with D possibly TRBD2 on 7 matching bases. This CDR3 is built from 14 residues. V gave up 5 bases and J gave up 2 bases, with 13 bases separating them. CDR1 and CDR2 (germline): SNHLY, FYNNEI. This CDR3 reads CASSPQGRAYEQYF. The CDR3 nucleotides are TGTGCCAGCAGTCCTCAGGGGAGGGCCTACGAGCAGTACTTC.

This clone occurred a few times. CDR3 loop: CASSRRPSGEGETQYF. CDR3 bases: TGTGCCAGCAGCCGCCGTCCATCGGGAGAAGGAGAGACCCAGTACTTC. The chain employs TRBV7-9 and TRBJ2-5; a possible D gene is TRBD2 (6 bases). V lost 5 bases, J lost 4 bases, and 20 bases lay in between. CDR1 is SEHNR, CDR2 FQNEAQ, per germline (reference sequence). The CDR3 consists of 16 residues.

The CDR3 sequence is CASSRGVTDTQYF. The CDR3 DNA follows: TGTGCCAGCAGCAGAGGGGTGACAGATACGCAGTATTTT. V and J are TRBV6-4 and TRBJ2-3; tentatively, D is TRBD1 or TRBD2 (5 bases each). Trimming pared 6 bases from V and 3 bases from J, leaving 10 bases between. The CDR3 loop spans 13 amino acids. From germline, CDR1 is MRHNA and CDR2 SNTAGT.

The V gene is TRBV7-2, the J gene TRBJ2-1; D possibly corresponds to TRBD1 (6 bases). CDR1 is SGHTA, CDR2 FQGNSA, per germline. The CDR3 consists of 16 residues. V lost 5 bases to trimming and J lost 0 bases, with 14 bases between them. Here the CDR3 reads CASSRRQGSSYNEQFF. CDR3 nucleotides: TGTGCCAGCAGCCGACGGCAGGGGAGCTCCTACAATGAGCAGTTCTTC.

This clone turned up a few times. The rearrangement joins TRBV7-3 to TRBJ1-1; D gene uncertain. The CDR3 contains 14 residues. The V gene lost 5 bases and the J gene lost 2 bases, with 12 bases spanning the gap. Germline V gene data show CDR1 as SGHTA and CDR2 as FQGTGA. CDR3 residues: CASSPHSGNTEAFF. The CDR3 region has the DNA TGTGCCAGCAGCCCCCATTCGGGCAACACTGAAGCTTTCTTT.

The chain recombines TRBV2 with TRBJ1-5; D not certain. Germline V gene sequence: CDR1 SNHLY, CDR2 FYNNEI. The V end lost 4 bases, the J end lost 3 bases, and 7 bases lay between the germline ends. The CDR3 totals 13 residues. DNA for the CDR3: TGTGCCAGCAGTGGCGACAACAATCAGCCCCAGCATTTT. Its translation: CASSGDNNQPQHF.

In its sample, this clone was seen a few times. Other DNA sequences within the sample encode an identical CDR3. In DNA form, the CDR3 reads TGTGCCAGCAGTGAAAGGGGGAACAACTATGGCTACACCTTC. This codes for CASSERGNNYGYTF. The gene calls are TRBV2 and TRBJ1-2; tentative D call: TRBD1 (6 bases). In germline, CDR1 is SNHLY, CDR2 FYNNEI. V was trimmed by 2 bases and J by 2 bases, leaving 9 bases between them. This CDR3 comprises 14 residues.

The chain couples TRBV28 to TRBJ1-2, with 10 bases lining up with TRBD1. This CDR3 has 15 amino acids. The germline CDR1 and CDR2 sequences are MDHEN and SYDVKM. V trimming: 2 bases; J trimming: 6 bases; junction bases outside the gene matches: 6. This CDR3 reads CASSLSRQGANGYTF. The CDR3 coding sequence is TGTGCCAGCAGTTTAAGCAGACAGGGGGCGAATGGCTACACCTTC.